This TCR beta chain was sequenced in a study of cytomegalovirus exposure and HLA in healthy donors. Remarks on this clone: What it recognizes is unknown.

Germline V gives CDR1 MDHEN, CDR2 SYDVKM. The CDR3 consists of 16 residues. Unmatched junction bases numbered 8, after V lost 4 bases and J lost 4 bases. PCR used 60 Vbeta primers and 13 Jbeta primers. The protocol was immunoSEQ multiplex PCR, while the TCRdb copy is restricted to in-frame clones and leaves out a portion. Altogether approximately 100,000 clones are present, roughly 69% being singletons, with the ten largest covering just over 2%. Regarding the study as a whole: In most subjects, TCR beta sequences reportedly gave accurate predictions of HLA-A and HLA-B alleles. The availability of immune exposure information extended only to CMV serostatus. Clonal expansion was found to be greater in HLA-associated TCR beta chains than in equally common others in a later analysis. The study listed some 160 cytomegalovirus-associated TCR beta chains.

The V and J genes are TRBV28 and TRBJ2-1; 9 bases match TRBD2. This clonotype was sampled from a human donor in good health. The sequenced sample was PBMCs. The CDR3 reads CASSSPLAGMYNEQFF. In DNA form, the CDR3 reads TGTGCCAGCAGTTCCCCGCTAGCGGGGATGTACAATGAGCAGTTCTTC.